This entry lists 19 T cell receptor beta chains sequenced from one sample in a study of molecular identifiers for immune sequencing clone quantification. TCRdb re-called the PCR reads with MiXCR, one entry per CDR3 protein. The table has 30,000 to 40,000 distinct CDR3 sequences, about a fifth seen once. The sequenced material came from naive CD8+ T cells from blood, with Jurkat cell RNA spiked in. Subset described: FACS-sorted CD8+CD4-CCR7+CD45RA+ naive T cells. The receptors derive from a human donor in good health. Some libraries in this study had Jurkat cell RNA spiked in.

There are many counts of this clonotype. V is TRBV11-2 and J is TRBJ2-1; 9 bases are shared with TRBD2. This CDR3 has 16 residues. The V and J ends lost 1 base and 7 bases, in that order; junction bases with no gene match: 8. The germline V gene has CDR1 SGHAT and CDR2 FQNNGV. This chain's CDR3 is CASSLGLGLAENEQFF. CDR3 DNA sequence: TGTGCCAGCAGCTTAGGTCTGGGACTAGCTGAAAATGAGCAGTTCTTC.

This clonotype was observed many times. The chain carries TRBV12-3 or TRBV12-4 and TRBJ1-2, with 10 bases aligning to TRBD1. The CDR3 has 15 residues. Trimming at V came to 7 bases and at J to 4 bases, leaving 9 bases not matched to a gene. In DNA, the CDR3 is TGTGCCAGCAACCCCGCGACAGGGGGCGTCTATGGCTACACCTTC. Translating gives CASNPATGGVYGYTF.

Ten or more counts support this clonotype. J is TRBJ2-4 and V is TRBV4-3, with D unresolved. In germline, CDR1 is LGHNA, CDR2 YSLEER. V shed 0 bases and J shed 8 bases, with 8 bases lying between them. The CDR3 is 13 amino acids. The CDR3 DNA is TGCGCCAGCAGCCAAGATCAGGTAGACATTCAGTACTTC. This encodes CASSQDQVDIQYF.

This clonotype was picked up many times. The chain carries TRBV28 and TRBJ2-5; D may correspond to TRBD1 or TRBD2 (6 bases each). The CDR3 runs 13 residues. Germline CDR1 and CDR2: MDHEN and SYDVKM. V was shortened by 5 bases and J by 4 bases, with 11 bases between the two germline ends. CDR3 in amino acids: CASSPGGLETQYF. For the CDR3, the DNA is TGTGCCAGCAGTCCCGGGGGCCTAGAGACCCAGTACTTC. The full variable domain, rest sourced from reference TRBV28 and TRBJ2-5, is DVKVTQSSRYLVKRTGEKVFLECVQDMDHENMFWYRQDPGLGLRLIYFSYDVKMKEKGDIPEGYSVSREKKERFSLILESASTNQTSMYLCASSPGGLETQYFGPGTRLLVL.

The CDR3 DNA reads as TGTGCCAGCAGTTATTTGGGTTTAGACGAGCAGTACTTC. Its protein product is CASSYLGLDEQYF. The J gene is TRBJ2-7, the V gene TRBV6-5; unclear D gene. The germline V and J ends were trimmed by 3 bases and 5 bases, with 11 bases remaining between them. The V gene's germline CDR1 is MNHEY and CDR2 SVGAGI. CDR3 length equals 13 residues.

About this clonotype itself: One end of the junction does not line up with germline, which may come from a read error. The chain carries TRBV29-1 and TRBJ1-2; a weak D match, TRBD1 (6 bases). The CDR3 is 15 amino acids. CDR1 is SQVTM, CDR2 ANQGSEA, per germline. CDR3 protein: CCVPTPTGQGGGYTF. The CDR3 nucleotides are TGCTGCGTACCCACCCCGACCGGACAAGGTGGGGGCTACACTTTC.

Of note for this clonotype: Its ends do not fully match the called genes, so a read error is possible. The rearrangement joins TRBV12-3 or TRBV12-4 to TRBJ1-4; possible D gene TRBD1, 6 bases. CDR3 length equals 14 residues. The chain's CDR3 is CASSLGGPNEKLFF. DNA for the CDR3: TGTGCCAGCAGTTTAGGGGGGCCTAACGAAAAACTGTTTTTT.

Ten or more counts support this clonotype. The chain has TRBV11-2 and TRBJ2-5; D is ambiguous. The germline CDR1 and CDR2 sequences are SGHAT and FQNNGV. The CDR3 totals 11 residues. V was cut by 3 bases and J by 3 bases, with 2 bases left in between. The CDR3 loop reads CASSLKETQYF. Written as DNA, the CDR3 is TGTGCCAGCAGCTTGAAAGAGACCCAGTACTTC.

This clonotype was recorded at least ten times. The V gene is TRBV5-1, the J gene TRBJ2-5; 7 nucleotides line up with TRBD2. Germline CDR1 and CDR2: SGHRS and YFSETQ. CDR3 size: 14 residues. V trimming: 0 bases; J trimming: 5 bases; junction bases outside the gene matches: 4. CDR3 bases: TGCGCCAGCAGCTTGGCCGTGGGAGGGGAGACCCAGTACTTC. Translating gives CASSLAVGGETQYF.

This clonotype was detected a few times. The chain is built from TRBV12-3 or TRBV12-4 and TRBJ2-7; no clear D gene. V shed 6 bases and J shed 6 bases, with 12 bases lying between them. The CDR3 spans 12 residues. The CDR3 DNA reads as TGTGCCAGCAGCCCAGCCCCGATCGAGCAGTACTTC. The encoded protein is CASSPAPIEQYF.

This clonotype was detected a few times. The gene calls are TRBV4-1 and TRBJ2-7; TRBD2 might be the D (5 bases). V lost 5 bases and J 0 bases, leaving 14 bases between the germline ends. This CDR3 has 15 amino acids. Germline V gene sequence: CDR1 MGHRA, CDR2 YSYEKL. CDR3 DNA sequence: TGCGCCAGCAGCGTATCTTCGGGGTCCTCCTACGAGCAGTACTTC. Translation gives CASSVSSGSSYEQYF.

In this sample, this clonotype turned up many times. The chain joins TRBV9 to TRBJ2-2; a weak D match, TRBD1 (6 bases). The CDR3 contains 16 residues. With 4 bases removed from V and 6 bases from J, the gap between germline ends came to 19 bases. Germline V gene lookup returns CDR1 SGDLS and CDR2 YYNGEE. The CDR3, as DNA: TGTGCCAGCAGCACGGTTGGGGGCTCGGTGGCCGGGGAGCTGTTTTTT. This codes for CASSTVGGSVAGELFF.

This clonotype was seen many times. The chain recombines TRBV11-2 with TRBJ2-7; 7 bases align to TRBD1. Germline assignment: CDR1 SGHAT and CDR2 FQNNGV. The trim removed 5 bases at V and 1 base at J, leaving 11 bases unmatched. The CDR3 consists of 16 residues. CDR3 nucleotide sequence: TGTGCCAGCAGCCAACGGAAGGGGGCGAGTTCCTACGAGCAGTACTTC. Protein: CASSQRKGASSYEQYF.

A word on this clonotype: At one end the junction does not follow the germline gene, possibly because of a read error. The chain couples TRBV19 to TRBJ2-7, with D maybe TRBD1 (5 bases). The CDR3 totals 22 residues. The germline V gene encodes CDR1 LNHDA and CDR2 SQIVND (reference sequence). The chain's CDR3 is CVSSTLSSSAGSRGRRYYEQYF. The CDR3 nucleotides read TGTGTCAGTAGTACCCTGAGTTCCTCCGCCGGATCAAGGGGAAGGCGATACTACGAGCAGTACTTC. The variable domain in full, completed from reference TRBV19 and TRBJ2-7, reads DGGITQSPKYLFRKEGQNVTLSCEQNLNHDAMYWYRQDPGQGLRLIYYSQIVNDFQKGDIAEGYSVSREKKESFPLTVTSAQKNPTAFYLCVSSTLSSSAGSRGRRYYEQYFGPGTRLTVT.

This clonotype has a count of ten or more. CDR3 loop: CASSPGTVGFINTEAFF. The CDR3 DNA reads TGTGCCAGCAGCCCAGGGACAGTCGGCTTTATTAACACTGAAGCTTTCTTT. This sequence joins TRBV5-8 and TRBJ1-1; 7 positions match TRBD1. V was pared by 4 bases and J by 2 bases, with 14 bases of the junction left unmatched. Germline V gene lookup returns CDR1 SGHTS and CDR2 YDEGEE. The CDR3 length is 17 residues. Full variable domain (remainder filled in from reference TRBV5-8 and TRBJ1-1): EAGVTQSPTHLIKTRGQQATLRCSPISGHTSVYWYQQALGLGLQFLLWYDEGEERNRGNFPPRFSGRQFPNYSSELNVNALELEDSALYLCASSPGTVGFINTEAFFGQGTRLTVV.

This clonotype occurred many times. CDR3 sequence reads: CASTSSGEQYF. The CDR3 DNA is TGTGCCAGCACTTCGTCCGGCGAGCAGTACTTC. The chain couples TRBV6-5 to TRBJ2-7; D unresolved. The ends were cut back, 7 bases at V and 6 bases at J, with 10 bases in the middle. CDR1 and CDR2 from the germline V gene are MNHEY and SVGAGI. The CDR3 extends over 11 amino acids.

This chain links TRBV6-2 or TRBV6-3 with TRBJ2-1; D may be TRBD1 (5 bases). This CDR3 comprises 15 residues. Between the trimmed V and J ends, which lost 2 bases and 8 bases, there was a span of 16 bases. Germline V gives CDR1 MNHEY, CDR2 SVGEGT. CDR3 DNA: TGTGCCAGCAGTTACGGCAGGGCCCCAAGGTATGAGCAGTTCTTC. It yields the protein CASSYGRAPRYEQFF.

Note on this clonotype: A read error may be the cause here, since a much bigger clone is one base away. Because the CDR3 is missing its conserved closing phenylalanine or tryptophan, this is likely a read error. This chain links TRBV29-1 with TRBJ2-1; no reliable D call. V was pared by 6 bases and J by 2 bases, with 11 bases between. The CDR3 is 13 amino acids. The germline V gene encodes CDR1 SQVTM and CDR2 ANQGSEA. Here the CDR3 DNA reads TGCAGCGTACAGCGAGCCGCCTACAATGAGCAGTTCTCC. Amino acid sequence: CSVQRAAYNEQFS.

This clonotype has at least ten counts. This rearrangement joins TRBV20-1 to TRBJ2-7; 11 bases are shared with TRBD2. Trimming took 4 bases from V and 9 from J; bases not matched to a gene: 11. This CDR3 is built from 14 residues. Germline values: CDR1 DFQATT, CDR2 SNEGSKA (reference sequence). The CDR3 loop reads CSATGLAGGGGQYF. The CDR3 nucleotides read TGCAGTGCTACCGGGTTAGCGGGAGGGGGGGGGCAGTACTTC.